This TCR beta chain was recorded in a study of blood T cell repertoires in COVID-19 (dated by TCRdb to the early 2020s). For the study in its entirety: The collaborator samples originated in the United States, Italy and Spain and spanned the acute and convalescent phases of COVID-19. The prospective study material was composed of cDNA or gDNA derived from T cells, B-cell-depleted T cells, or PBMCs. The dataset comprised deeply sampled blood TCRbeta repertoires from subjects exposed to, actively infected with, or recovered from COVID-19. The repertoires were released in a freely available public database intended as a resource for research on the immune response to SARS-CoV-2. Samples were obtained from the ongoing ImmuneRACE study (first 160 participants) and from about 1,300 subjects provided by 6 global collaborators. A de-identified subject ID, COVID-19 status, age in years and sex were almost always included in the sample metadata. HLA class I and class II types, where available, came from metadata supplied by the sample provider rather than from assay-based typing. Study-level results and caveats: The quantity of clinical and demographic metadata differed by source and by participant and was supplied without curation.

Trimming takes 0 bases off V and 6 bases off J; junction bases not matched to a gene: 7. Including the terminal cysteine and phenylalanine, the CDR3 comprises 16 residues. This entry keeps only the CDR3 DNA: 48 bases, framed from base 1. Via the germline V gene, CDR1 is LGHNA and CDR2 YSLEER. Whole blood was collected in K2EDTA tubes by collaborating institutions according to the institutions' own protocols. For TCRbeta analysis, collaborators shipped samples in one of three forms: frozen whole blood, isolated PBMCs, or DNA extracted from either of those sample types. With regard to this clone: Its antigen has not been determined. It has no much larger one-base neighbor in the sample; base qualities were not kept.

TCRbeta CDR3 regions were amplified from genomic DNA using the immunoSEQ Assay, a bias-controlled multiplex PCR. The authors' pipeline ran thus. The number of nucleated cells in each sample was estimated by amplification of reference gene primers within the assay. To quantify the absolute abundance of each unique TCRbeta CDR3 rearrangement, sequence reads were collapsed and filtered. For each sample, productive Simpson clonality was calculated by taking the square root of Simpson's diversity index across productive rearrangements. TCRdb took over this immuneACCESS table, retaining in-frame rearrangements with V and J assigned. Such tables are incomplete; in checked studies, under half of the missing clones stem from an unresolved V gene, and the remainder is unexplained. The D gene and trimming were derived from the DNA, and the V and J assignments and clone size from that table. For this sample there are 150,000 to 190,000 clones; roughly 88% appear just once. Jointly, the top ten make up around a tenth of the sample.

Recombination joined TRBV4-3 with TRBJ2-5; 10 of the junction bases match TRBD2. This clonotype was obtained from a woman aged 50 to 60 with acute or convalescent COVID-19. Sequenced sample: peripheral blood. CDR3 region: CASSQDRPSGGQTQYF. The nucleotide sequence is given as TGCGCCAGCAGCCAAGATAGGCCTAGCGGGGGTCAGACCCAGTACTTC.